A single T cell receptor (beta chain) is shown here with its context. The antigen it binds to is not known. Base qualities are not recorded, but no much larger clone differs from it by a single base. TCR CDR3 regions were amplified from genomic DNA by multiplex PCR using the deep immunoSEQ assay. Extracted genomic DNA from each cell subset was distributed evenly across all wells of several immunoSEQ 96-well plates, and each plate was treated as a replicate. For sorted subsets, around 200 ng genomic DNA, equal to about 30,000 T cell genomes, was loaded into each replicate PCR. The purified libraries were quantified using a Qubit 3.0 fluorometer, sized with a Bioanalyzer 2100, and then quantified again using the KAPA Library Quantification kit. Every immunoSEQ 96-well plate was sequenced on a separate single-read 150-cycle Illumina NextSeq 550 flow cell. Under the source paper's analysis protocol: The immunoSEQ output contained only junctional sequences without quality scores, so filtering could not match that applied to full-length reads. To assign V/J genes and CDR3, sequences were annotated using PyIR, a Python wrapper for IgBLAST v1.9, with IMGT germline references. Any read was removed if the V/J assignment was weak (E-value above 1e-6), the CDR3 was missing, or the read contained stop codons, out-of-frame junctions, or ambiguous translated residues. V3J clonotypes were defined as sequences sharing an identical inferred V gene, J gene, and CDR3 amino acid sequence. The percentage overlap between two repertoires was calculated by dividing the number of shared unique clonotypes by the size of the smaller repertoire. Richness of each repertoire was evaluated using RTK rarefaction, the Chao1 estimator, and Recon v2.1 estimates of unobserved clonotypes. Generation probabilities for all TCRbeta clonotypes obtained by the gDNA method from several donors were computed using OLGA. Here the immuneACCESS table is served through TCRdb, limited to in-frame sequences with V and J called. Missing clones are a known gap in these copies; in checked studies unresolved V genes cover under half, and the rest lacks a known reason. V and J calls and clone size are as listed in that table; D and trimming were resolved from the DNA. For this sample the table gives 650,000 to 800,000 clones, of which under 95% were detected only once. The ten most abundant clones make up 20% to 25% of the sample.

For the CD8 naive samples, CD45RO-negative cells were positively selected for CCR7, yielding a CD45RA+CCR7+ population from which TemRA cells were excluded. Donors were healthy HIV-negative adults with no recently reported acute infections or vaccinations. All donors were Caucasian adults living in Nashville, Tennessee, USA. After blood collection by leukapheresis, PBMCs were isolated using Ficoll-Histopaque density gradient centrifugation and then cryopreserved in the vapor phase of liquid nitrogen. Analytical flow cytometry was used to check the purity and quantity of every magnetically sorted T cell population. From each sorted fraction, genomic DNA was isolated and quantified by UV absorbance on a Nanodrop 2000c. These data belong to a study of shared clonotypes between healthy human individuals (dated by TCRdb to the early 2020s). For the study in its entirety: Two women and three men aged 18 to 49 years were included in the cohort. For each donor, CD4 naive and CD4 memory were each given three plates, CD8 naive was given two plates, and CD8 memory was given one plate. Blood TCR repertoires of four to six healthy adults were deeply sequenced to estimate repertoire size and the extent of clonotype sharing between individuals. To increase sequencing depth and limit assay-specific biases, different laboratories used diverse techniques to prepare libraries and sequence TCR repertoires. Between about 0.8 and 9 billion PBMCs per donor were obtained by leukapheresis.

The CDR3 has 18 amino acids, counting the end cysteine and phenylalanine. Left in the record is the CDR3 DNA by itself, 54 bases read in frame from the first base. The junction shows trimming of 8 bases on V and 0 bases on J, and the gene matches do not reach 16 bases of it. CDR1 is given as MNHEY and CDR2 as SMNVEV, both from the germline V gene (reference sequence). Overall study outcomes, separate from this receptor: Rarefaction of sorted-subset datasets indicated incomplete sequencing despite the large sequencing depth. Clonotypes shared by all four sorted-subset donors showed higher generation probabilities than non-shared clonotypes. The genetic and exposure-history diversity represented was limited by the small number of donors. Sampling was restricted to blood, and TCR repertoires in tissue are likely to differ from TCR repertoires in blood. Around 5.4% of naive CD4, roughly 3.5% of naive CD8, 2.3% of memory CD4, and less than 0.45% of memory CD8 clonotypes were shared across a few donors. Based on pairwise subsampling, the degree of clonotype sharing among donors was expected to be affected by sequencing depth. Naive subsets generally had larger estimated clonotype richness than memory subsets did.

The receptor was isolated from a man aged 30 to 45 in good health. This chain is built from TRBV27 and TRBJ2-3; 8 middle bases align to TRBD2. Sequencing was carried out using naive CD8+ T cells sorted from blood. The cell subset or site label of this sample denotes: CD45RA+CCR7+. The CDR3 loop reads CASGGGRIPFISTDTQYF. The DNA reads TGTGCCAGCGGTGGCGGGAGGATTCCCTTTATTAGCACAGATACGCAGTATTTT.